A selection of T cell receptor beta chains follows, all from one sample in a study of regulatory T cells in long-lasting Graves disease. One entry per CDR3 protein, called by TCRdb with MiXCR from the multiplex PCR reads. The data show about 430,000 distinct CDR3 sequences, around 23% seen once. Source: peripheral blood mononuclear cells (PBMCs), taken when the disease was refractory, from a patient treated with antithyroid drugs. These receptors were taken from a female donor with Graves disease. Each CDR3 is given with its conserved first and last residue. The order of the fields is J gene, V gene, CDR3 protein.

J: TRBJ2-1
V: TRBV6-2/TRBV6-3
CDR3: CASTRREESAYNEQFF

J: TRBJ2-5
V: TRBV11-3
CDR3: CTSSGRGETQYF

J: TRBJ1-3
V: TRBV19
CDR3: CASSIGSGNTIYF

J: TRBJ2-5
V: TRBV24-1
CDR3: CATSDPQGRDTKETQYF

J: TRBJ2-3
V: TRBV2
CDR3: CASKRLAGSTDTQYF

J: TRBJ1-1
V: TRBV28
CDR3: CASSLIAGTTEAFF

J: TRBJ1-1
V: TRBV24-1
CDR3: CATARGTEAFF

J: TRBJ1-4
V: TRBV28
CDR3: CASSSSGTATNEKLFF

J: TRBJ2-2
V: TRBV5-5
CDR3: CASSLVPTGTNTGELFF

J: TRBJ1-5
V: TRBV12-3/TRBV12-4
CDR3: CASSRRGGNQPQHF

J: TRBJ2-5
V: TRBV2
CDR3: CASSGTRTPGQETQYF

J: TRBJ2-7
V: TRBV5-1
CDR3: CASSPGAVTSYEQYF

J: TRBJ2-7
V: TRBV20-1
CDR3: CSVREGSGDEQYF

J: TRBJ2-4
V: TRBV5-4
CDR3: CASSPGGTGTTRNIQYF

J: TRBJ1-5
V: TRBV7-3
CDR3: CASSLVVGPSLSYSNQPQHF

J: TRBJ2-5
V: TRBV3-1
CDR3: CASSQRGVAETQYF

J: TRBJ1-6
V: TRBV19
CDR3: CASSTGQGNSPLHF

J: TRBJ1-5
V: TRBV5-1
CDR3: CASSLGDISNQPQHF

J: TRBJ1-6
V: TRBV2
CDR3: CASSLRVPYNSPLHF

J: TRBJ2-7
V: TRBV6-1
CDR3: CASSIGWSQYF

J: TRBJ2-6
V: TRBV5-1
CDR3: CASSLGQGIAGANVLTF

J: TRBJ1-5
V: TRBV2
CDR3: CASSETEIYNQPQHF

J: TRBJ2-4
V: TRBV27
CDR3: CASIGRGNIQYF

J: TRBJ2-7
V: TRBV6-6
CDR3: CASSYSIPGEYEQYF

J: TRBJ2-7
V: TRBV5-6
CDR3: CASRNSGIGSYEQYF

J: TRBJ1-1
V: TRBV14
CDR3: CASSQVVTEAFF

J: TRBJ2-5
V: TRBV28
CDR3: CASTTPGSGETQYF

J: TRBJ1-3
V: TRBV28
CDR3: CASSLRQGGIGTIYF

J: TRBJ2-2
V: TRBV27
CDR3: CASRLAGVSGELFF

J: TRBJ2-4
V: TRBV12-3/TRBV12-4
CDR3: CASSPSGTGAKNIQYF

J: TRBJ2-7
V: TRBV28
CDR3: CASGFAGGHYEQYF